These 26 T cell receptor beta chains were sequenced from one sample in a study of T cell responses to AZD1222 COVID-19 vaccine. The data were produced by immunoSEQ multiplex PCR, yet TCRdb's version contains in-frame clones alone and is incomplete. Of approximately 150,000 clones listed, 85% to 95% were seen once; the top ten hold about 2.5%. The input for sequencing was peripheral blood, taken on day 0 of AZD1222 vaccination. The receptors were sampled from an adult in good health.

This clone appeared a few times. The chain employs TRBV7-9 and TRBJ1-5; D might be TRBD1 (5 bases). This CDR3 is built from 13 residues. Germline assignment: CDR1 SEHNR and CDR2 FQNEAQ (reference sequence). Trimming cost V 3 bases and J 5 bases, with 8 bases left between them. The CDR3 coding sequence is TGTGCCAGCAGCTTCGCGGGGGATCAGCCCCAGCATTTT. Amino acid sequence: CASSFAGDQPQHF. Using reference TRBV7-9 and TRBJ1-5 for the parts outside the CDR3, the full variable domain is DTGVSQNPRHKITKRGQNVTFRCDPISEHNRLYWYRQTLGQGPEFLTYFQNEAQLEKSRLLSDRFSAERPKGSFSTLEIQRTEQGDSAMYLCASSFAGDQPQHFGDGTRLSIL.

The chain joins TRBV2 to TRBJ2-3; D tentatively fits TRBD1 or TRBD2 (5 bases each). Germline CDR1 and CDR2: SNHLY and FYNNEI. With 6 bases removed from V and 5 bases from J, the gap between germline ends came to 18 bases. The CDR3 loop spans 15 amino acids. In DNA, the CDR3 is TGTGCCAGCAGCGAGGGGCGGCGTTCCGAAGATACGCAGTATTTT. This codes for CASSEGRRSEDTQYF. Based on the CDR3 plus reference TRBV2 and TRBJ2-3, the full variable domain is EPEVTQTPSHQVTQMGQEVILRCVPISNHLYFYWYRQILGQKVEFLVSFYNNEISEKSEIFDDQFSVERPDGSNFTLKIRSTKLEDSAMYFCASSEGRRSEDTQYFGPGTRLTVL.

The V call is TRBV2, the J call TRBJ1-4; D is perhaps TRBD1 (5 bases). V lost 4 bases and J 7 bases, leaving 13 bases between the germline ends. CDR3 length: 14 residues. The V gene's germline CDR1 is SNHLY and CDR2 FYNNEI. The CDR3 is CASSVGQGGEKLFF. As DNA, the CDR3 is TGTGCCAGCAGTGTGGGGCAGGGCGGTGAAAAACTGTTTTTT.

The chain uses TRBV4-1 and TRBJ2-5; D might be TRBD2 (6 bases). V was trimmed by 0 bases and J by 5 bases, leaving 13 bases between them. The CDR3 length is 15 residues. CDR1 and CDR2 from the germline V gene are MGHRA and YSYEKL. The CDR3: CASSQDWEGGETQYF. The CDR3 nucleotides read TGCGCCAGCAGCCAAGATTGGGAAGGAGGGGAGACCCAGTACTTC.

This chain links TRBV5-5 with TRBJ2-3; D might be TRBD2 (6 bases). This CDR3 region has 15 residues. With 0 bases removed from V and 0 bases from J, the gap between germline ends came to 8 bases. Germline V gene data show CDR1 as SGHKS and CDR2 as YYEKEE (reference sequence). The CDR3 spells CASSLGGDSTDTQYF. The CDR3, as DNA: TGTGCCAGCAGCTTGGGCGGGGATAGCACAGATACGCAGTATTTT. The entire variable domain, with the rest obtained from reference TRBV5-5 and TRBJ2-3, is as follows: DAGVTQSPTHLIKTRGQQVTLRCSPISGHKSVSWYQQVLGQGPQFIFQYYEKEERGRGNFPDRFSARQFPNYSSELNVNALLLGDSALYLCASSLGGDSTDTQYFGPGTRLTVL.

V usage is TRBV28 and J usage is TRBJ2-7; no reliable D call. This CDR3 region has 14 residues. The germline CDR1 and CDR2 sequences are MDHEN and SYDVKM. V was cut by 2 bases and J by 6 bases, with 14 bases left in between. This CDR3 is CASSLVGLNFEQYF. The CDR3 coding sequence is TGTGCCAGCAGTTTAGTAGGGCTCAATTTCGAGCAGTACTTC.

The CDR3 DNA reads as TGCGCCAGCAGCTTAAAGTCCGACACTGAAGCTTTCTTT. This encodes CASSLKSDTEAFF. The chain combines TRBV5-1 with TRBJ1-1; D not certain. Deletions cut 2 bases from V and 3 bases from J, with 8 bases between. The CDR3 has 13 amino acids. The V gene's germline CDR1 is SGHRS and CDR2 YFSETQ.

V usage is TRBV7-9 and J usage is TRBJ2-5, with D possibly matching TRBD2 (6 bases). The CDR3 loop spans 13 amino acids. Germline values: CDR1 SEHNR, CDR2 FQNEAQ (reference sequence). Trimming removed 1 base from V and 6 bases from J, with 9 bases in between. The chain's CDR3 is CASSLGGIQTQYF. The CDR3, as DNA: TGTGCCAGCAGCTTAGGCGGGATACAGACCCAGTACTTC.

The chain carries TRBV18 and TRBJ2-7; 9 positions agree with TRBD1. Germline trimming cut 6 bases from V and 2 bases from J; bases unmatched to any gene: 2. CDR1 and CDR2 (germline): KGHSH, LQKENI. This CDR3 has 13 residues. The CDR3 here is CASSRTGAYEQYF. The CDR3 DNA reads TGTGCCAGCTCGCGGACAGGGGCCTACGAGCAGTACTTC.

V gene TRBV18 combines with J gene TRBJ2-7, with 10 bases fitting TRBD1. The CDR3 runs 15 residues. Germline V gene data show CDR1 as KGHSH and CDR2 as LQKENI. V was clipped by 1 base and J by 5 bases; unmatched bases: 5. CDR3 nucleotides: TGTGCCAGCTCACCACGTCGACAGGGGGCCAACGAGCAGTACTTC. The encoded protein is CASSPRRQGANEQYF.

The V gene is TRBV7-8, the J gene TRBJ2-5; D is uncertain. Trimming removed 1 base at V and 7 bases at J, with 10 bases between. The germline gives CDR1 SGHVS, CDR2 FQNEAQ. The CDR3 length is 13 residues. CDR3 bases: TGTGCCAGCAGCTTAGTAAACGTAGGGACCCAGTACTTC. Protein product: CASSLVNVGTQYF.

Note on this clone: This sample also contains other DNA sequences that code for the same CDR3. The CDR3 DNA reads as TGTGCCTGGAGTGTACAGCAGTCCTACGAGCAGTACTTC. Protein product: CAWSVQQSYEQYF. This rearrangement joins TRBV30 to TRBJ2-7, with unresolved D. Trimming removed 0 bases at V and 1 base at J, with 7 bases between. Looked up from germline, CDR1 is GTSNPN and CDR2 is SVGIG (reference sequence). The CDR3 runs 13 residues.

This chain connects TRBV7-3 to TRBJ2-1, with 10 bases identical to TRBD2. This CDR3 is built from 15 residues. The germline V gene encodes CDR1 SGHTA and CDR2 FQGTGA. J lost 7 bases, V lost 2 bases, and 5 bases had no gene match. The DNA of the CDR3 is TGTGCCAGCAGCTTAGGAGCGGGAGGGTGGAATGAGCAGTTCTTC. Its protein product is CASSLGAGGWNEQFF.

For the CDR3, the DNA is TGTGCCAGCAGCCTCTCTAGCGGCCAAGGGTATGAGCAGTTCTTC. The encoded protein is CASSLSSGQGYEQFF. The J gene is TRBJ2-1, the V gene TRBV7-9; TRBD2 matches at 7 bases. Germline lookup yields CDR1 SEHNR and CDR2 FQNEAQ (reference sequence). The V and J ends lost 5 bases and 8 bases, in that order; junction bases with no gene match: 12. The CDR3 spans 15 residues. Full variable domain (outside the CDR3, taken from reference TRBV7-9 and TRBJ2-1): DTGVSQNPRHKITKRGQNVTFRCDPISEHNRLYWYRQTLGQGPEFLTYFQNEAQLEKSRLLSDRFSAERPKGSFSTLEIQRTEQGDSAMYLCASSLSSGQGYEQFFGPGTRLTVL.

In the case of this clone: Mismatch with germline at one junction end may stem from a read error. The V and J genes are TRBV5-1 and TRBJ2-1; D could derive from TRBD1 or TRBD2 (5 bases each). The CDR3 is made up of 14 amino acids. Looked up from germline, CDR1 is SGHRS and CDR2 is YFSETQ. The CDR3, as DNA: TGCGCCAGCAGCCAGCAGACGGGAAATGGGGGTTTTATCTTC. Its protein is CASSQQTGNGGFIF.

CDR3 DNA sequence: TGTGCCAGCGTGCTCGACAGTTCGTCGTGGTCACCCCTCCACTTT. Protein: CASVLDSSSWSPLHF. V and J are TRBV28 and TRBJ1-6; D possibly corresponds to TRBD1 (5 bases). CDR1 MDHEN and CDR2 SYDVKM come from the germline V gene. V was pared by 8 bases and J by 10 bases, with 21 bases between. The CDR3 consists of 15 residues.

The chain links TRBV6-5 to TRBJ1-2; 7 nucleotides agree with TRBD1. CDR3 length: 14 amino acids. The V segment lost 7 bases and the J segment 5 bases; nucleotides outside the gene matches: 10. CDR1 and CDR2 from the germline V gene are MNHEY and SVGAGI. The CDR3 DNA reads TGTGCCAGCACCACCGACAGGGTAATATATGGCTACACCTTC. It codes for CASTTDRVIYGYTF.

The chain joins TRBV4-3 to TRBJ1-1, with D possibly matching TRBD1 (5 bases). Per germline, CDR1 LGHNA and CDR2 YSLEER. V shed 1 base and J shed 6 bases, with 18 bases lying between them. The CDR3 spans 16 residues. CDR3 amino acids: CASSQGGDLSGAEAFF. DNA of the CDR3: TGCGCCAGCAGCCAAGGAGGGGACCTTTCAGGCGCTGAAGCTTTCTTT.

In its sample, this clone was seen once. CDR3 protein: CASSLKFRGVGTAQETQYF. The CDR3 DNA is TGTGCCAGCAGCTTAAAGTTTAGAGGTGTTGGGACAGCTCAAGAGACCCAGTACTTC. This rearrangement joins TRBV7-9 to TRBJ2-5; 7 nucleotides agree with TRBD1. The J segment lost 2 bases and the V segment lost 2 bases, leaving 17 bases of the junction unmatched. The germline gives CDR1 SEHNR, CDR2 FQNEAQ (reference sequence). The CDR3 contains 19 residues.

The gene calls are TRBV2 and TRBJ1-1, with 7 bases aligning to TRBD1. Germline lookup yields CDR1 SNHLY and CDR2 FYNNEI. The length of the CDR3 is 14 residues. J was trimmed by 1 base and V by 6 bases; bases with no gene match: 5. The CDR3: CASSGGTENTEAFF. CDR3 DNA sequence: TGTGCCAGCAGCGGGGGGACAGAGAACACTGAAGCTTTCTTT.

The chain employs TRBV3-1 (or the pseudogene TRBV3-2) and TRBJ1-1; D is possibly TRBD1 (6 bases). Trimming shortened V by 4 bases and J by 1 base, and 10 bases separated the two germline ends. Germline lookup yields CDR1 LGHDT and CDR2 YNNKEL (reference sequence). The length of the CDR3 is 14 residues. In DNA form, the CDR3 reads TGTGCCAGCAGCCCCGGGACACAGAACACTGAAGCTTTCTTT. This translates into CASSPGTQNTEAFF.

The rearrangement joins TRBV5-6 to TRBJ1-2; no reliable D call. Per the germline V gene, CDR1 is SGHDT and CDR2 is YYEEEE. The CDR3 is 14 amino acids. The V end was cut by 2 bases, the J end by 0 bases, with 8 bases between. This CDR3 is CASSLVDPNYGYTF. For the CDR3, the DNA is TGTGCCAGCAGCTTAGTCGACCCTAACTATGGCTACACCTTC.

The CDR3 sequence: CASDWPTDYGYTF. CDR3 sequence (DNA): TGTGCCAGTGATTGGCCAACCGATTATGGCTACACCTTC. This chain uses TRBV6-5 with TRBJ1-2; D is undetermined. The CDR3 runs 13 residues. CDR1 MNHEY and CDR2 SVGAGI come from the germline V gene. V lost 9 bases and J 5 bases, leaving 16 bases between the germline ends.

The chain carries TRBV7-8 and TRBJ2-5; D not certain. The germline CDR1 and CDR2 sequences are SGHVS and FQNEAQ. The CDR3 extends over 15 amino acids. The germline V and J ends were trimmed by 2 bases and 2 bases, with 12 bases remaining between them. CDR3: CASSLSRRSQETQYF. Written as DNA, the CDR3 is TGTGCCAGCAGCTTAAGTAGGAGATCGCAAGAGACCCAGTACTTC.

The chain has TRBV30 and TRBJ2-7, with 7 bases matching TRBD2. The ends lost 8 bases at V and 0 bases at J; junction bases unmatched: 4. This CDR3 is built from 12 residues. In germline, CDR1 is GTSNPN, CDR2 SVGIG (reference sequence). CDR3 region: CAGGEGSYEQYF. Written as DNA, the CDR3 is TGTGCCGGGGGGGAGGGCTCCTACGAGCAGTACTTC.

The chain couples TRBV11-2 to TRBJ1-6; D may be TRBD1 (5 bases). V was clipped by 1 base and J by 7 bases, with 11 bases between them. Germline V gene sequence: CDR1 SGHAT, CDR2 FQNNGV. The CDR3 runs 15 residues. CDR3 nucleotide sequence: TGTGCCAGCAGCTTAGCACCAGGGCAGAATTCACCCCTCCACTTT. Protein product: CASSLAPGQNSPLHF.